Sequencing of this T cell receptor (beta chain) was carried out in a study of blood T cell repertoires in COVID-19. The V gene's germline CDR1 is SGHVS and CDR2 FQNEAQ. Trimming left V 0 bases short and J 3 bases short, with 15 bases between. CDR3 length: 16 residues. Cohorts were determined from participant-reported clinical history. Under the authors' procedure: Scientists estimated how many nucleated cells there were by amplifying reference gene primers. The data were produced by immunoSEQ multiplex PCR, yet TCRdb's version contains in-frame clones alone and is incomplete. The V and J calls and the clone size are those of that table, but D and trimming were determined from the DNA. Of 360,000 or so clones listed, approximately 89% are singletons.

Sequenced: PBMCs or T cells enriched from blood (not recorded which). The clonotype comes from a woman aged 30 to 39 who had recovered from COVID-19. The genes are TRBV7-8 and TRBJ2-7, with D possibly being TRBD2 (5 bases). This CDR3 is CASSLAMSFGDYEQYF. The CDR3, as DNA: TGTGCCAGCAGCTTAGCGATGAGTTTCGGGGACTACGAGCAGTACTTC.